Listed below are T cell receptor beta chains from one sample, sequenced in a study of blood T cells in healthy people across ages. TCRdb reanalysed the 5' RACE reads using MiXCR and keeps one entry per CDR3 protein. The sample consists of roughly 2 million distinct CDR3 sequences, less than 50% of them appearing once. The sample was blood. The receptors here all came from a woman aged 35 to 49 in good health. Each CDR3 is given with its conserved first and last residue. Each record gives: D gene, clone size, V gene, J gene, CDR3 protein, CDR3 DNA. A D gene is named only where the DNA matches it firmly. Only some rows state a clone size, as once, few, many or a class for expanded clones.

TRBD1,.,TRBV29-1,TRBJ1-2,CSVDGQGGRGYGYTF,TGCAGCGTTGATGGACAGGGCGGGAGGGGTTATGGCTACACCTTC
TRBD2,few,TRBV28,TRBJ2-1,CASSGLAGGREKNEQFF,TGTGCCAGCAGCGGACTAGCGGGGGGGCGGGAAAAAAATGAGCAGTTCTTC
TRBD1,many,TRBV5-1,TRBJ2-3,CASSPDLRGQGTDTQYF,TGCGCCAGCAGCCCCGATTTGAGGGGACAGGGGACAGATACGCAGTATTTT
.,.,TRBV7-9,TRBJ1-1,CASSPKGSRVAFF,TGTGCCAGCAGCCCGAAAGGAAGCCGTGTGGCTTTCTTT
TRBD2,.,TRBV6-6,TRBJ2-5,CARSGGPSETQYF,TGTGCCAGGAGCGGGGGGCCGTCAGAGACCCAGTACTTC
.,few,TRBV6-6,TRBJ1-2,CASSLKGGEDGYTF,TGTGCCAGCAGTTTAAAGGGGGGCGAGGATGGCTACACCTTC
.,.,TRBV5-5,TRBJ1-2,CASSLGPGYGYTF,TGTGCCAGCAGCTTGGGGCCAGGCTATGGCTACACCTTC
.,few,TRBV20-1,TRBJ2-5,CSARSLLGARETQYF,TGCAGTGCTAGATCCCTACTAGGGGCTCGGGAGACCCAGTACTTC
TRBD1,many,TRBV11-1,TRBJ2-1,CASSSLIVTGARLGNEQFF,TGTGCCAGCAGCTCTCTGATCGTAACAGGGGCTAGGCTTGGGAATGAGCAGTTCTTC
.,once,TRBV20-1,TRBJ1-1,CSARGGGFARLNTEAFF,TGCAGTGCAAGAGGTGGGGGGTTCGCAAGACTGAACACTGAAGCTTTCTTT
.,.,TRBV7-2,TRBJ2-7,CASSLARTSEQYF,TGTGCCAGCAGCTTAGCCAGGACGTCCGAGCAGTACTTC
TRBD1,.,TRBV20-1,TRBJ1-2,CSARGRGRGHGYTF,TGCAGTGCTAGAGGGAGGGGGCGCGGCCATGGCTACACCTTC
.,.,TRBV6-2/TRBV6-3,TRBJ1-4,CASTDAEGWNEKLFF,TGTGCCAGCACCGACGCCGAGGGGTGGAATGAAAAACTGTTTTTT
TRBD2,.,TRBV25-1,TRBJ2-7,CASSESGAGGAQYF,TGTGCCAGCAGTGAAAGCGGGGCCGGCGGGGCCCAGTACTTC
TRBD1,.,TRBV20-1,TRBJ2-5,CSAREDRPEEETQYF,TGCAGTGCTAGAGAGGACAGGCCGGAGGAAGAGACCCAGTACTTC
.,.,TRBV27,TRBJ1-2,CASSSDGFNYGYTF,TGTGCCAGCAGTTCGGACGGTTTTAACTATGGCTACACCTTC
TRBD2,few,TRBV4-2,TRBJ2-7,CASSQGNSGSYEQYF,TGTGCCAGCAGCCAAGGTAATAGCGGGTCCTACGAGCAGTACTTC
.,.,TRBV6-2/TRBV6-3,TRBJ2-7,CATGRPLNYEQYF,TGTGCCACCGGGCGGCCCCTAAACTACGAGCAGTACTTC
TRBD1,.,TRBV20-1,TRBJ2-1,CSATDRVAYNEQFF,TGCAGTGCGACAGACAGGGTGGCCTACAATGAGCAGTTCTTC
.,.,TRBV5-1,TRBJ1-2,CASSPSGNAAGYTF,TGCGCCAGCAGCCCATCCGGGAACGCGGCTGGCTACACCTTC
.,few,TRBV4-3,TRBJ1-4,CASSQDSATNEKLFF,TGCGCCAGCAGCCAAGACAGTGCAACTAATGAAAAACTGTTTTTT
.,.,TRBV7-9,TRBJ1-4,CASSKTRGQGNEKLFF,TGTGCCAGCAGCAAAACCCGGGGACAAGGGAATGAAAAACTGTTTTTT
TRBD2,.,TRBV4-3,TRBJ2-1,CASSQGLAGDRREQFF,TGCGCCAGCAGCCAAGGACTAGCGGGAGATAGACGCGAGCAGTTCTTC
TRBD2,.,TRBV5-1,TRBJ2-2,CASSAGLPNTGELFF,TGCGCCAGCAGCGCGGGACTACCGAACACCGGGGAGCTGTTTTTT
TRBD1,.,TRBV27,TRBJ2-1,CASKTGAYNEQFF,TGTGCCAGCAAGACAGGGGCCTACAATGAGCAGTTCTTC
TRBD2,once,TRBV20-1,TRBJ2-1,CSARSGGEWNEQFF,TGCAGTGCTAGATCGGGGGGGGAGTGGAATGAGCAGTTCTTC
TRBD2,.,TRBV10-3,TRBJ2-3,CATRLAGEGGTQYF,TGTGCCACCCGACTAGCGGGGGAGGGGGGTACGCAGTATTTT
.,.,TRBV27,TRBJ1-2,CASSPGSKGYGYTF,TGTGCCAGCAGCCCAGGGTCCAAAGGGTATGGCTACACCTTC
TRBD2,.,TRBV2,TRBJ2-3,CASSEALAEYTDTQYF,TGTGCCAGCAGTGAGGCACTAGCGGAATACACAGATACGCAGTATTTT
TRBD2,.,TRBV5-1,TRBJ2-1,CASSLDGTRSYEQFF,TGCGCCAGCAGCTTGGATGGGACTAGAAGTTATGAGCAGTTCTTC
TRBD2,few,TRBV4-1,TRBJ2-3,CASSQGLAGGCTQYF,TGCGCCAGCAGCCAAGGATTAGCGGGGGGATGTACGCAGTATTTT
.,.,TRBV6-5,TRBJ1-4,CASGRDPRGEKLFF,TGTGCCAGCGGGCGGGACCCCAGAGGTGAAAAACTGTTTTTT
TRBD1,.,TRBV15,TRBJ1-2,CATSRTATGGGYGYTF,TGTGCCACCAGCAGAACCGCGACAGGGGGCGGCTATGGCTACACCTTC
.,.,TRBV12-3/TRBV12-4,TRBJ1-1,CASSLRGTQRGAFF,TGTGCCAGCAGTTTACGTGGGACCCAGCGCGGAGCTTTCTTT
.,.,TRBV11-3,TRBJ1-5,CASSPNGPQHF,TGTGCCAGCAGCCCAAACGGGCCCCAGCATTTT
.,.,TRBV3-1,TRBJ2-5,CASRPLGGPETQYF,TGTGCCAGCAGGCCTCTCGGGGGACCAGAGACCCAGTACTTC
.,.,TRBV20-1,TRBJ1-5,CSARDTYSNQPQHF,TGCAGTGCTAGAGACACGTATAGCAATCAGCCCCAGCATTTT
TRBD2,.,TRBV11-2,TRBJ2-1,CASTGTSGGAYEQFF,TGTGCCAGCACCGGGACTAGCGGGGGGGCTTATGAGCAGTTCTTC
TRBD1,few,TRBV14,TRBJ2-3,CASRGPGGEQYF,TGTGCCAGCAGAGGGCCAGGGGGTGAGCAGTATTTT
.,.,TRBV7-2,TRBJ1-2,CASSTGQAHGYTF,TGTGCCAGCAGCACCGGACAAGCCCATGGCTACACCTTC
TRBD1,.,TRBV29-1,TRBJ2-3,CSLQGPTDTQYF,TGCAGCTTACAGGGGCCCACAGATACGCAGTATTTT
.,few,TRBV25-1,TRBJ2-5,CASSEFPRGKTQYF,TGTGCCAGCAGTGAATTCCCCAGGGGAAAGACCCAGTACTTC
.,.,TRBV4-3,TRBJ2-1,CASSDRSGPYDEQFF,TGCGCCAGCAGTGATCGGAGCGGCCCCTACGATGAGCAGTTCTTC
.,.,TRBV2,TRBJ2-7,CASRSGQNPLQYF,TGTGCCAGCAGGTCAGGACAGAATCCCCTTCAGTACTTC
.,.,TRBV28,TRBJ2-3,CASRFTTGFTDTQYF,TGTGCCAGCAGGTTCACCACAGGCTTCACAGATACGCAGTATTTT
TRBD1,few,TRBV29-1,TRBJ2-3,CSGEDRVTQYF,TGCAGCGGCGAGGACAGGGTAACGCAGTATTTT
TRBD1,few,TRBV7-2,TRBJ1-2,CASSLNPGQGAGGYTF,TGTGCCAGCAGCTTAAATCCTGGACAGGGGGCTGGAGGCTACACCTTC
.,.,TRBV28,TRBJ2-7,CASSSSSWGVLTYEQYF,TGTGCCAGCAGTTCCTCTTCCTGGGGAGTACTTACCTACGAGCAGTACTTC
.,.,TRBV7-8,TRBJ2-7,CASSLGPAGPYEQYF,TGTGCCAGCAGCTTAGGTCCAGCGGGCCCCTACGAGCAGTACTTC
TRBD2,.,TRBV7-2,TRBJ2-5,CASSPGLAGGRQETQYF,TGTGCCAGCAGCCCTGGACTAGCGGGGGGTCGCCAAGAGACCCAGTACTTC
TRBD2,.,TRBV12-3/TRBV12-4,TRBJ2-7,CASSPPRGGRLYEQYF,TGTGCCAGCAGTCCACCACGGGGGGGGAGACTCTACGAGCAGTACTTC
TRBD1,.,TRBV12-3/TRBV12-4,TRBJ2-5,CASRNTGAETQYF,TGTGCCAGCAGGAACACAGGGGCAGAGACCCAGTACTTC
.,few,TRBV20-1,TRBJ1-4,CSAYNPTNEKLFF,TGCAGTGCTTACAACCCAACTAATGAAAAACTGTTTTTT